This entry describes one TCR beta chain. These data originate in a study of blood T cell repertoires in COVID-19. Study background: In each case, the material was cDNA or gDNA derived from T cells, B-cell-depleted T cells, or PBMCs.

Data came from immunoSEQ multiplex PCR; TCRdb stores just in-frame clones and leaves some out. Of around 300,000 clones listed, 88% were seen once; the top ten hold over 8%. The clonotype comes from a man aged 18 to 29 with active or convalescent COVID-19. Material for sequencing was peripheral blood.

This CDR3 reads CASSPGTVNNEQFF. In DNA form, the CDR3 reads TGTGCCAGCAGCCCCGGGACAGTAAACAATGAGCAGTTCTTC. The chain joins TRBV11-2 to TRBJ2-1, with TRBD1 matching over 7 bases. The CDR3 loop spans 14 amino acids. The V gene end was trimmed by 5 bases and the J gene end by 5 bases; junction bases not matched to a gene: 6. From germline, CDR1 is SGHAT and CDR2 FQNNGV.